The following is a T cell receptor (beta chain) sequence with its context. Its target is unknown. Clones were read by immunoSEQ multiplex PCR, and TCRdb kept only the in-frame ones, dropping some. The sample includes tens of thousands of clones, less than 95% of them seen just once. The CDR3 is 16 residues long. The V end lost 3 bases, the J end lost 5 bases, and 19 bases lay between the germline ends. Germline loops: CDR1 MGHDK, CDR2 SYGVNS. These data are taken from a study of PD-1 blockade in classical Hodgkin lymphoma. Overall study findings and caveats: Complete responders possessed baseline diversity comparable to newly diagnosed patients. A significant rise in TCR diversity by C4D1 was seen for CD4+ but not CD8+ cells. There remain no defined causes for the repertoire differences, which possibly reflect disease activity or prior therapy.

The time point is: cycle 4 day 1 (C4D1), after more than five weeks of nivolumab. Every patient had relapsed following autologous stem cell transplantation, and cohorts differed in brentuximab vedotin exposure. The chain links TRBV25-1 to TRBJ2-5; D possibly uses TRBD1 or TRBD2 (7 bases each). The clonotype comes from a human donor with classical Hodgkin lymphoma. The sample was peripheral blood mononuclear cells (PBMCs), taken before the fourth cycle of nivolumab. The CDR3 reads CASSDHSGTAGETQYF. The CDR3 DNA reads TGTGCCAGCAGTGACCACTCCGGGACAGCGGGGGAGACCCAGTACTTC.